These T cell receptor beta chains were read from a single sample in a study of T cells in Graves' hyperthyroidism and ophthalmopathy. TCRdb re-called the multiplex PCR reads with MiXCR, one entry per CDR3 protein. This table holds roughly 740,000 distinct CDR3 sequences, roughly 15% found once. Sequenced input: blood. These receptors came from a man in his late teens or twenties with Graves' hyperthyroidism. Each CDR3 is given with its conserved first and last residue. The D gene is left open where the match is weak. Clone size, where shown, is once, few, many, or a class for clones that have expanded.

>TRBV10-3|TRBD2|TRBJ2-7|many
CAARLGAGGGHEQYF
TGTGCCGCTCGCCTTGGCGCGGGAGGGGGTCACGAGCAGTACTTC
>TRBV6-2/TRBV6-3|TRBD2|TRBJ2-3|few
CASTDRASGSTDTQYF
TGTGCCAGCACCGACCGGGCTAGCGGGAGCACAGATACGCAGTATTTT
>TRBV3-1|NA|TRBJ2-7|many
CASSQDRYEQYF
TGTGCCAGCAGCCAAGATCGCTACGAGCAGTACTTC
>TRBV29-1|TRBD1|TRBJ2-7|many
CSAEGQRSYEQYF
TGCAGCGCCGAGGGACAGCGCTCCTACGAGCAGTACTTC
>TRBV2|TRBD1|TRBJ1-2|NA
CASSSDRGDGYTF
TGTGCCAGCAGTTCGGACAGGGGGGATGGCTACACCTTC
>TRBV6-1|TRBD2|TRBJ2-5|many
CASSAGTSGTIQETQYF
TGTGCCAGCAGTGCTGGGACTAGCGGCACCATTCAAGAGACCCAGTACTTC
>TRBV19|NA|TRBJ1-1|few
CASRDVGRVNTEAFF
TGTGCCAGTAGGGATGTGGGACGCGTGAACACTGAAGCTTTCTTT
>TRBV5-6|TRBD2|TRBJ2-5|few
CASSLLSGRAGETQYF
TGTGCCAGCAGCTTACTTAGCGGGAGGGCCGGTGAGACCCAGTACTTC
>TRBV27|NA|TRBJ1-1|many
CASSFERGLGEAFF
TGTGCCAGCAGTTTCGAAAGGGGCCTGGGAGAAGCTTTCTTT
>TRBV27|NA|TRBJ2-7|NA
CASSLYPQGYEQYF
TGTGCCAGCAGTTTATATCCTCAGGGTTACGAGCAGTACTTC
>TRBV7-2|NA|TRBJ2-3|many
CASSPSSRAQYF
TGTGCCAGCAGCCCGAGCAGTCGAGCGCAGTATTTT
>TRBV20-1|NA|TRBJ2-7|NA
CSARKSSSATYEQYF
TGCAGTGCTAGAAAGTCCTCTAGCGCGACCTACGAGCAGTACTTC
>TRBV19|NA|TRBJ2-2|NA
CASSPWTATSPGELFF
TGTGCCAGTAGTCCGTGGACCGCGACGAGCCCCGGGGAGCTGTTTTTT
>TRBV9|NA|TRBJ1-5|few
CASSVVFGGQGNQPQHF
TGTGCCAGCAGCGTAGTTTTCGGGGGGCAAGGCAATCAGCCCCAGCATTTT
>TRBV28|NA|TRBJ2-7|many
CASSPGTHIIYEQYF
TGTGCCAGCAGTCCGGGGACTCATATCATCTACGAGCAGTACTTC
>TRBV28|NA|TRBJ2-5|many
CASSSRLIVQPRGRETQYF
TGTGCCAGCAGTTCCCGGCTAATAGTCCAACCACGGGGTCGGGAGACCCAGTACTTC
>TRBV12-3/TRBV12-4|NA|TRBJ2-2|many
CASSLWKRGGELFF
TGTGCCAGCAGTTTATGGAAGAGGGGCGGGGAGCTGTTTTTT
>TRBV11-2|NA|TRBJ1-2|few
CASGGAQRYGYTF
TGTGCCAGCGGTGGGGCCCAACGCTATGGCTACACCTTC
>TRBV29-1|NA|TRBJ1-1|once
CSAETGGGEAFF
TGCAGCGCCGAGACGGGGGGGGGTGAAGCTTTCTTT
>TRBV7-9|TRBD1|TRBJ2-3|few
CASSLRQGFADTQYF
TGTGCCAGCAGCTTACGACAGGGGTTCGCAGATACGCAGTATTTT
>TRBV28|TRBD1|TRBJ2-5|many
CASSLGDRGLGETQYF
TGTGCCAGCAGTTTGGGGGACAGGGGGCTTGGAGAGACCCAGTACTTC
>TRBV11-3|TRBD2|TRBJ2-1|few
CASSPPGGSYNEQFF
TGTGCCAGCAGCCCCCCTGGCGGGAGCTACAATGAGCAGTTCTTC
>TRBV5-1|TRBD1|TRBJ2-7|NA
CASSSLGQSTYEQYF
TGCGCCAGCAGCTCCCTGGGACAGAGTACCTACGAGCAGTACTTC
>TRBV29-1|TRBD2|TRBJ2-1|few
CSVEWWEGRNEQFF
TGCAGCGTTGAATGGTGGGAGGGCCGAAATGAGCAGTTCTTC
>TRBV6-1|TRBD2|TRBJ2-1|many
CASSDSGTSGSLSYNEQFF
TGTGCCAGCAGTGACTCCGGGACTAGCGGGAGCCTCTCCTACAATGAGCAGTTCTTC
>TRBV25-1|TRBD1|TRBJ2-7|NA
CASSGTGEGEQYF
TGTGCCAGCAGCGGGACAGGGGAAGGGGAGCAGTACTTC
>TRBV28|NA|TRBJ1-5|NA
CASSLEGRRFQPQHF
TGTGCCAGCAGTTTGGAGGGACGTCGATTTCAGCCCCAGCATTTT
>TRBV20-1|NA|TRBJ2-1|NA
CSAPRGGTYNEQFF
TGCAGTGCTCCCCGAGGGGGTACCTACAATGAGCAGTTCTTC
>TRBV4-3|NA|TRBJ2-7|many
CASSQVYGSYEQYF
TGCGCCAGCAGCCAAGTTTACGGGAGCTACGAGCAGTACTTC
>TRBV20-1|NA|TRBJ1-4|many
CSAARSREEKLFF
TGCAGTGCGGCACGATCCCGAGAGGAAAAACTGTTTTTT
>TRBV7-6|TRBD1|TRBJ1-3|few
CASSLGQGAGNTIYF
TGTGCCAGCAGCTTAGGACAGGGGGCTGGAAACACCATATATTTT
>TRBV10-1|TRBD2|TRBJ2-3|few
CASSGAGWATQYF
TGCGCCAGCAGTGGAGCGGGGTGGGCTACGCAGTATTTT
>TRBV20-1|NA|TRBJ2-1|few
CSATKDVSGEQFF
TGCAGTGCCACCAAGGACGTCTCCGGTGAGCAGTTCTTC
>TRBV2|NA|TRBJ1-2|many
CASTRTGSGYGYTF
TGTGCCAGCACCCGAACAGGGTCGGGCTATGGCTACACCTTC
>TRBV28|TRBD1|TRBJ2-3|NA
CASSSQDRAGSLNTQYF
TGTGCCAGCAGTTCACAGGACAGGGCGGGGTCGTTAAATACGCAGTATTTT
>TRBV10-3|NA|TRBJ2-7|many
CAISAMGGEQYF
TGTGCCATCAGTGCTATGGGAGGCGAGCAGTACTTC
>TRBV18|NA|TRBJ1-1|NA
CASFKTGQPEAFF
TGTGCCAGCTTCAAAACCGGGCAACCTGAAGCTTTCTTT
>TRBV28|NA|TRBJ2-7|many
CASSTPWTAYEQYF
TGTGCCAGCAGTACACCCTGGACAGCATACGAGCAGTACTTC
>TRBV7-2|TRBD1|TRBJ1-1|once
CASRPGQGANAEAFF
TGTGCCAGCAGACCCGGACAGGGGGCGAATGCTGAAGCTTTCTTT
>TRBV10-3|TRBD1|TRBJ2-7|once
CAIRPAGTGAYEQYF
TGTGCCATCAGGCCCGCCGGGACAGGGGCCTACGAGCAGTACTTC
>TRBV7-9|NA|TRBJ2-3|many
CASSLAGQITDTQYF
TGTGCCAGCAGCTTAGCGGGGCAGATCACAGATACGCAGTATTTT
>TRBV6-1|TRBD2|TRBJ2-2|NA
CAIRAGAYTGELFF
TGTGCCATCCGAGCGGGAGCGTACACCGGGGAGCTGTTTTTT
>TRBV7-9|NA|TRBJ2-5|many
CASSFRQVGETQYF
TGTGCCAGCAGCTTCCGACAGGTCGGAGAGACCCAGTACTTC
>TRBV28|NA|TRBJ2-7|many
CASSLGSRDGGYYEQYF
TGTGCCAGCAGTTTAGGCAGCCGGGACGGTGGATACTACGAGCAGTACTTC
>TRBV28|NA|TRBJ2-1|many
CASITAYNEQFF
TGTGCCAGCATAACGGCCTACAATGAGCAGTTCTTC
>TRBV29-1|NA|TRBJ2-2|few
CSVESGASGTGELFF
TGCAGCGTTGAGTCGGGGGCCTCGGGTACCGGGGAGCTGTTTTTT
>TRBV7-9|TRBD1|TRBJ2-6|many
CASSPRDRESGANVLTF
TGTGCCAGCAGCCCTCGGGACAGGGAATCTGGGGCCAACGTCCTGACTTTC
>TRBV4-1|NA|TRBJ2-7|NA
CASSQLYGEQYF
TGCGCCAGCAGCCAACTATACGGCGAGCAGTACTTC
>TRBV25-1|NA|TRBJ2-5|NA
CASPICGGPALEETQYF
TGTGCCAGCCCGATATGTGGGGGCCCGGCTCTTGAAGAGACCCAGTACTTC
>TRBV2|TRBD2|TRBJ2-7|many
CASRGTSATAYEQYF
TGTGCCAGCAGGGGAACTAGCGCGACGGCTTACGAGCAGTACTTC